This T cell receptor (beta chain) was documented in a study of blood T cell repertoires in COVID-19. The wider study: COVID-19 samples from acute and convalescent phases originated in the United States, Italy and Spain. Nucleic acid was either cDNA or gDNA, and it came from T cells, B-cell-depleted T cells, or PBMCs.

One Seattle source followed patients from active infection through their disease course. Study processing details: Amplification of reference gene primers was used by the study to estimate nucleated cell counts. Repertoires were generated with immunoSEQ multiplex PCR, while TCRdb's copy carries only in-frame clones and drops some. Clone size and V and J calls were adopted from that table, with D and trimming inferred from the DNA. Among 100,000 to 150,000 clones listed, roughly nine tenths were seen once. What was sequenced was peripheral blood. The TCR sequence derives from a man aged 55 to 70 with COVID-19, enrolled during active disease.

The CDR3 nucleotides are TGTGCCACCGTGGGGGAGGGAGAGAATGAGCAGTTCTTC. Protein: CATVGEGENEQFF. The chain carries TRBV24-1 and TRBJ2-1, with 7 bases aligning to TRBD2. V lost 9 bases and J lost 7; bases outside the gene matches: 8. Germline V gene sequence: CDR1 KGHDR, CDR2 SFDVKD. The CDR3 is 13 amino acids.